The 16 T cell receptor beta chains below come from one sample, sequenced in a study of CD8+ T cells in alopecia areata. Following RNA extraction, reverse transcription yielded cDNA that acted as the sequencing template. The repertoire was sequenced with immunoSEQ multiplex PCR; TCRdb's copy has only in-frame clones and lacks some. The sample consists of approximately 210,000 clones, around 43% of them appearing once. Treatment of the sample: oral pan-JAK inhibitor, 5-10 mg twice daily. The sequencing used CD4+ T cells sorted from blood, collected at approximately week 36, from a patient treated with tofacitinib. The receptors were sampled from a human donor with alopecia areata.

The chain links TRBV30 to TRBJ2-4, with D maybe TRBD2 (7 bases). This CDR3 region has 18 residues. CDR1 GTSNPN and CDR2 SVGIG come from the germline V gene (reference sequence). V was pared by 0 bases and J by 0 bases, with 18 bases between. Here the CDR3 DNA reads TGTGCCTGGAGTGTACGGTTACAGGGAGGGCTAGCCAAAAACATTCAGTACTTC. Translating it yields CAWSVRLQGGLAKNIQYF.

This clone was seen only a few times. The chain is built from TRBV5-6 and TRBJ1-1; a weak D match, TRBD1 (5 bases). The CDR3 is 15 residues long. V gave up 3 bases and J gave up 1 base, with 13 bases separating them. Germline V gives CDR1 SGHDT, CDR2 YYEEEE. CDR3 DNA: TGTGCCAGCAGCTCCTGGGGGACTGGGAACACTGAAGCTTTCTTT. Translation gives CASSSWGTGNTEAFF.

This sequence joins TRBV30 and TRBJ1-3, with D unclear. The CDR3 contains 14 residues. The V gene's germline CDR1 is GTSNPN and CDR2 SVGIG (reference sequence). V lost 3 bases to trimming and J lost 0 bases, with 9 bases between them. DNA of the CDR3: TGTGCCTGGAGACCCGTATCCTCTGGAAACACCATATATTTT. Its protein product is CAWRPVSSGNTIYF.

The chain combines TRBV29-1 with TRBJ2-5; D is ambiguous. CDR1 SQVTM and CDR2 ANQGSEA come from the germline V gene. The CDR3 totals 10 residues. Trimming stripped 7 bases from V and 4 bases from J, with 7 bases between. CDR3 DNA: TGCAGCGCTACCGGAGAGACCCAGTACTTC. It is translated as CSATGETQYF.

This rearrangement joins TRBV6-1 to TRBJ2-1; TRBD2 matches at 12 bases. Germline V lookup: CDR1 MNHNS, CDR2 SASEGT. V trimming: 7 bases; J trimming: 4 bases; junction bases outside the gene matches: 5. The CDR3 is made up of 15 amino acids. CDR3: CASTLGTSGYNEQFF. The CDR3 region has the DNA TGTGCCAGCACCCTCGGGACTAGCGGGTACAATGAGCAGTTCTTC.

The rearrangement joins TRBV18 to TRBJ2-2, with 9 bases that match TRBD1. Germline V gives CDR1 KGHSH, CDR2 LQKENI. J gave up 6 bases and V 0 bases, and 8 bases lay outside the gene matches. The length of the CDR3 is 17 residues. CDR3 sequence (DNA): TGTGCCAGCTCACCACCATTGTGGGGACAGGGATCCGGGGAGCTGTTTTTT. As protein: CASSPPLWGQGSGELFF.

This chain links TRBV18 with TRBJ2-7, with a weak D call TRBD1 (5 bases). CDR1 and CDR2 (germline): KGHSH, LQKENI. V was shortened by 0 bases and J by 5 bases, with 11 bases between the two germline ends. The CDR3 consists of 14 residues. Here the CDR3 reads CASSPPGRTDEQYF. For the CDR3, the DNA is TGTGCCAGCTCACCACCGGGGCGAACGGACGAGCAGTACTTC.

This clone turned up a few times. The chain carries TRBV29-1 and TRBJ2-1, with a tentative D call TRBD2 (6 bases). This CDR3 spans 14 amino acids. V lost 1 base and J lost 2, with 9 bases in between. Germline V lookup: CDR1 SQVTM, CDR2 ANQGSEA. CDR3 sequence reads: CSVEGGGTYNEQFF. The CDR3 DNA is TGCAGCGTTGAAGGGGGAGGCACCTACAATGAGCAGTTCTTC.

J is TRBJ2-6 and V is TRBV4-3; D is uncertain. The ends were cut back, 5 bases at V and 2 bases at J, with 13 bases in the middle. Germline CDR1 reads LGHNA; CDR2 reads YSLEER. The CDR3 extends over 16 amino acids. Here the CDR3 reads CASSYHALTGANVLTF. The CDR3 nucleotides read TGCGCCAGCAGCTACCACGCCCTCACTGGGGCCAACGTCCTGACTTTC.

The chain joins TRBV7-9 to TRBJ2-7; D not certain. CDR3 length equals 12 residues. Trimming shortened V by 4 bases and J by 7 bases, and 11 bases separated the two germline ends. Germline CDR1 reads SEHNR; CDR2 reads FQNEAQ (reference sequence). CDR3 coding DNA: TGTGCCAGCAGCTGGGCGGCGAGTGAGCAGTACTTC. This translates into CASSWAASEQYF.

The rearrangement joins TRBV29-1 to TRBJ1-1, with TRBD1 identical over 9 bases. Looked up from germline, CDR1 is SQVTM and CDR2 is ANQGSEA. This CDR3 region has 13 residues. Unmatched junction bases numbered 7, after V lost 6 bases and J lost 5 bases. The CDR3 spells CSVGTGKVTEAFF. DNA of the CDR3: TGCAGCGTAGGGACAGGGAAAGTAACTGAAGCTTTCTTT.

This chain joins TRBV18 and TRBJ2-7, with a tentative D call TRBD1 (6 bases). This CDR3 comprises 14 residues. Germline assignment: CDR1 KGHSH and CDR2 LQKENI. The germline V and J ends were trimmed by 2 bases and 3 bases, with 11 bases remaining between them. The CDR3 sequence is CASSPGGQGYEQYF. The CDR3 DNA follows: TGTGCCAGCTCACCAGGGGGACAAGGCTACGAGCAGTACTTC.

J is TRBJ1-1 and V is TRBV6-1; perhaps TRBD1 as D (5 bases). The CDR3 loop spans 15 amino acids. Germline loops: CDR1 MNHNS, CDR2 SASEGT. V lost 7 bases, J lost 0 bases, and 15 bases lay in between. CDR3 region: CASTTLGGMNTEAFF. For the CDR3, the DNA is TGTGCCAGCACGACCCTTGGGGGAATGAACACTGAAGCTTTCTTT.

The chain carries TRBV5-4 and TRBJ2-7, with a weak D call TRBD1 (6 bases). V shed 2 bases and J shed 4 bases, with 7 bases lying between them. Per the germline V gene, CDR1 is SGHNT and CDR2 is YYREEE (reference sequence). This CDR3 spans 12 amino acids. The CDR3 region has the DNA TGTGCCAGCAGCTTAACAGGGTACGAGCAGTACTTC. It codes for CASSLTGYEQYF.

The chain employs TRBV30 and TRBJ2-1, with D possibly matching TRBD1 (5 bases). The germline CDR1 and CDR2 sequences are GTSNPN and SVGIG (reference sequence). V was trimmed by 4 bases and J by 2 bases, leaving 18 bases between them. This CDR3 has 16 amino acids. In nucleotides, the CDR3 is TGTGCCTGGATATGGTCTCTTGGGGCTACCTACAATGAGCAGTTCTTC. Translating it yields CAWIWSLGATYNEQFF.

The chain has TRBV23-1 and TRBJ2-7, with D tentatively TRBD1 (6 bases). TRBV23-1 is labeled an ORF, and its function is uncertain. This CDR3 comprises 15 residues. Trimming shortened V by 0 bases and J by 2 bases, and 11 bases separated the two germline ends. The CDR3 protein is CASSQSSGAAYEQYF. The CDR3 bases are TGCGCCAGCAGTCAATCTTCAGGGGCCGCCTACGAGCAGTACTTC.